Given below is one TCR beta chain in context. These data come from a study of CD8 T cells in ankylosing spondylitis. The V gene's germline CDR1 is MDHEN and CDR2 SYDVKM. This CDR3 is built from 15 residues. J lost 5 bases, V lost 6 bases, and 8 bases had no gene match. TCRdb called the 5' RACE reads again in MiXCR, with one record for every CDR3 protein. The sample holds 15,000 to 20,000 distinct CDR3 sequences, roughly 8.2% seen once. The sequence was collected from a male donor with ankylosing spondylitis or in good health (not recorded which). V usage is TRBV28 and J usage is TRBJ2-2; TRBD1 matches 8 bases. The sequenced sample consisted of blood. CDR3 in DNA: TGTGCCAGCAGAACGGACAGGGCAAGAACCGGGGAGCTGTTTTTT. As protein: CASRTDRARTGELFF.